The 10 T cell receptor beta chains below come from one sample, sequenced in a study of cytomegalovirus exposure and HLA in healthy donors. Primers for the PCR totalled 60 Vbeta and 13 Jbeta. Clones were sequenced by immunoSEQ multiplex PCR, and TCRdb holds only the in-frame ones, with some missing. The data hold about 210,000 clones, with 82% observed a single time. Sequenced: PBMCs. The receptor source for this set is a middle-aged man in good health and CMV-seropositive.

The genes are TRBV30 and TRBJ2-2; D remains ambiguous. Trimming took 7 bases from V and 0 from J, leaving 12 bases between them. Germline-derived CDR1 and CDR2 are GTSNPN and SVGIG (reference sequence). This CDR3 spans 14 amino acids. In nucleotides, the CDR3 is TGTGCCTCGGAGCGCAGTACGAACACCGGGGAGCTGTTTTTT. Translation gives CASERSTNTGELFF.

In DNA, the CDR3 is TGTGCCAGCAGCTCCGGACAGGGCGGAGATACGCAGTATTTT. This sequence encodes CASSSGQGGDTQYF. The chain carries TRBV7-9 and TRBJ2-3; 8 bases match TRBD1. V shed 4 bases and J 5 bases; nucleotides not matched to a gene: 5. The length of the CDR3 is 14 residues. CDR1 and CDR2 (germline): SEHNR, FQNEAQ (reference sequence).

V is TRBV7-3 and J is TRBJ1-2; a possible D gene is TRBD1 (5 bases). The length of the CDR3 is 13 residues. V was shortened by 5 bases and J by 4 bases, with 11 bases between the two germline ends. The germline gives CDR1 SGHTA, CDR2 FQGTGA. In DNA form, the CDR3 reads TGTGCCAGCAGCCCCGGCGACAGCTATGGCTACACCTTC. Protein product: CASSPGDSYGYTF.

The chain has TRBV7-6 and TRBJ2-1, with 10 nucleotides matching TRBD2. Germline CDR1 is SGHVS and CDR2 is FNYEAQ. The CDR3 totals 15 residues. V lost 4 bases to trimming and J lost 8 bases; unmatched junction nucleotides: 8. The DNA of the CDR3 is TGTGCCAGCAGCTCGTACCTAGCGGGAGAGGATGAGCAGTTCTTC. Translated: CASSSYLAGEDEQFF.

The chain combines TRBV27 with TRBJ1-5; D perhaps matches TRBD1 (5 bases). This CDR3 spans 13 amino acids. Germline V gene lookup returns CDR1 MNHEY and CDR2 SMNVEV (reference sequence). V was pared by 2 bases and J by 7 bases, with 9 bases between. The CDR3 region is CASSLGGGQPQHF. The CDR3 DNA reads as TGTGCCAGCAGTTTAGGGGGAGGACAGCCCCAGCATTTT.

The rearrangement links TRBV6-5 to TRBJ2-2; 7 bases align to TRBD2. V trimming: 2 bases; J trimming: 7 bases; junction bases outside the gene matches: 1. The CDR3 loop spans 13 amino acids. Germline V gene sequence: CDR1 MNHEY, CDR2 SVGAGI. CDR3 DNA: TGTGCCAGCAGTTACGGGGAGGGCGGGGAGCTGTTTTTT. As protein: CASSYGEGGELFF.

The V call is TRBV15, the J call TRBJ1-2, with 9 bases aligning to TRBD1. V lost 1 base and J lost 5; bases outside the gene matches: 8. CDR3 size: 16 residues. CDR1 is LNHNV and CDR2 is YYDKDF in the germline V gene (reference sequence). The CDR3 protein is CATSRGRDRAGYGYTF. The CDR3 region has the DNA TGTGCCACCAGCAGAGGGCGGGACAGGGCGGGATATGGCTACACCTTC.

The chain carries TRBV2 and TRBJ2-1; D possibly corresponds to TRBD2 (7 bases). V gave up 10 bases and J gave up 4 bases, with 14 bases separating them. Germline lookup yields CDR1 SNHLY and CDR2 FYNNEI. The CDR3 is 13 amino acids. Here the CDR3 reads CATQRGGYNEQFF. The CDR3 DNA is TGTGCCACTCAAAGGGGGGGGTACAATGAGCAGTTCTTC.

This chain connects TRBV6-5 to TRBJ1-1; D not resolved. Germline CDR1 MNHEY, CDR2 SVGAGI. V lost 7 bases to trimming and J lost 3 bases, with 15 bases between them. The CDR3 spans 14 residues. The CDR3 is CASTQRSSHTEAFF. CDR3 DNA: TGTGCCAGCACCCAGAGGAGCTCCCACACTGAAGCTTTCTTT.

This clone was detected a few times. The chain joins TRBV7-9 to TRBJ2-3; the match to TRBD2 covers 11 bases. The CDR3 consists of 15 residues. V was pared by 1 base and J by 4 bases, with 1 base of the junction left unmatched. Germline lookup yields CDR1 SEHNR and CDR2 FQNEAQ (reference sequence). CDR3 in DNA: TGTGCCAGCAGCTTAGTAGCGGGAGGGTCAGATACGCAGTATTTT. This gives the protein CASSLVAGGSDTQYF.